This TCR beta chain was sequenced in a study of spatial heterogeneity in lung cancer (dated by TCRdb to the late 2010s). About the full investigation: Beta-chain transcripts were consistently detected in greater numbers than alpha-chain transcripts, which likely reflected higher beta-chain transcript abundance. The study quantitatively compared TCR alpha and beta repertoires across multiple tumor regions, matched nontumor lung and blood in non-small cell lung cancer. At surgery, both alpha and beta chains were TCR-sequenced in around 240 tumor regions, 63 to 65 matched nontumor lung samples and a few dozen PBMC samples. In the raw uncorrected reads, each unique combination of TCR and UMI appeared more than ten times on average. Nonsynonymous mutation counts, determined by whole-exome sequencing of tumor tissue, were related to TCR repertoire features. General study outcomes and caveats: Ubiquitous expanded tumor TCRs were found in blood more often at tumor resection than at routine follow-up. Confirming at a functional level the hypothesis that regional TCRs recognize regional mutations was considered to require additional single-cell paired TCR alpha and beta sequencing.

Ten or more counts support this clonotype. The specificity of this receptor is unknown. Qualities for individual bases were not recorded, and no much larger clone is one base off. In light of the paper, this sample's time point label describes: sample taken at primary tumor resection. For TCR sequencing, whole RNA was extracted from tumor and nontumor lung tissue, or from cryopreserved PBMC samples, and no cell sorting was done. Samples were obtained from around 72 patients with early-stage, untreated non-small cell lung cancer from the lung TRACERx cohort. Only patients for whom sufficient RNA was available from at least two tumor regions were selected for TCR sequencing. The germline V gene encodes CDR1 SGHAT and CDR2 FQNNGV. At the junction V is shortened by 3 bases and J by 2 bases, with 13 bases in between. Measured from the cysteine to the phenylalanine, the CDR3 is 15 residues long. Only the CDR3 DNA is retained, 45 bases long and in frame from the first base.

The library relied on 5' RACE. Sequencing relied on a NextSeq 500. The TCR library protocol attached a unique molecular identifier to each TCR cDNA molecule to allow correction of PCR and sequencing errors. The source study handled its data this way. TCR identification, UMI-based error correction and CDR3 extraction were all carried out with Decombinator tools. Expanded TCRs were defined as those above a frequency of 2 per 1,000, corresponding to the top 1% of the tumor frequency distribution. Each repertoire was subsampled 100 times to 5,000 TCRs, after which Renyi diversity was computed with the R vegan package. CDR3 similarity networks were constructed using string-kernel similarity of amino acid triplets, with links drawn between CDR3s whose pairwise similarity was above 0.82. TCRdb trimmed public reads at Q25 via fastp, called clones via MiXCR and kept in-frame beta chains. Rows with one shared CDR3 protein collapse into an entry with the most common genes and DNA. The V and J calls and clone size are TCRdb's, not the authors'. This sample has fewer than 40,000 distinct CDR3 sequences in its table, and 7.5% to 8% of those were observed once. Of the sample, under 30% falls within the top ten clones.

The specimen was PBMCs, collected at surgery. The clonotype was recovered from a male donor with early-stage non-small cell lung cancer. The chain employs TRBV11-2 and TRBJ2-5; no D gene call is confident. The base sequence is TGTGCCAGCAGCTTTAGTCCCCGCGCTCAAGAGACCCAGTACTTC. Its product reads: CASSFSPRAQETQYF.